Listed here are 27 T cell receptor beta chains from one sample, sequenced in a study of cytomegalovirus exposure and HLA in healthy donors. Assay used: immunoSEQ multiplex PCR; TCRdb lists only in-frame clones, some missing. In the table there are 200,000 to 250,000 clones, less than 90% of which are singletons. The sequenced material came from PBMCs. These receptors all stem from a man aged 18 to 30 in good health and CMV-seropositive.

This rearrangement joins TRBV25-1 to TRBJ2-1; D is uncertain. The germline V gene encodes CDR1 MGHDK and CDR2 SYGVNS. V shed 7 bases and J shed 6 bases, with 16 bases lying between them. This CDR3 region has 14 residues. The CDR3 region has the DNA TGTGCCAGCACCAAGGTAGGGAAGGCCAATGAGCAGTTCTTC. This gives the protein CASTKVGKANEQFF.

The chain recombines TRBV6-1 with TRBJ2-3; D uncertain. V lost 5 bases and J lost 4, with 13 bases in between. The CDR3 contains 14 residues. Germline lookup yields CDR1 MNHNS and CDR2 SASEGT. The CDR3 region has the DNA TGTGCCAGCAGTCGTGTCCGGTTCGCAGATACGCAGTATTTT. As protein: CASSRVRFADTQYF.

The rearrangement uses TRBV27 and TRBJ2-6; no clear D. The CDR3 is 14 amino acids. V lost 5 bases and J lost 4, with 9 bases in between. The germline gives CDR1 MNHEY, CDR2 SMNVEV (reference sequence). Here the CDR3 reads CASSPIGGANVLTF. The DNA for the CDR3 is TGTGCCAGCAGTCCGATAGGGGGGGCCAACGTCCTGACTTTC.

This clone was found a few times. The chain uses TRBV7-9 and TRBJ2-1; 13 nucleotides line up with TRBD2. Germline assignment: CDR1 SEHNR and CDR2 FQNEAQ (reference sequence). The CDR3 length is 17 residues. Germline trimming cut 4 bases from V and 8 bases from J; bases unmatched to any gene: 11. The CDR3 DNA sequence: TGTGCCAGCAGCTCACAAGCCGGGACTAGCGGGATGGATGAGCAGTTCTTC. It codes for CASSSQAGTSGMDEQFF.

The rearrangement joins TRBV27 to TRBJ2-7; 9 bases are a match to TRBD1. V shed 1 base and J 7 bases; nucleotides not matched to a gene: 8. Germline values: CDR1 MNHEY, CDR2 SMNVEV (reference sequence). CDR3 length: 15 residues. The CDR3 spells CASSLYRGPGEEQYF. In DNA, the CDR3 is TGTGCCAGCAGTTTATACAGGGGGCCGGGGGAGGAGCAGTACTTC.

The V and J genes are TRBV19 and TRBJ1-2; possibly TRBD1 for D (5 bases). With 6 bases removed from V and 4 bases from J, the gap between germline ends came to 18 bases. From germline, CDR1 is LNHDA and CDR2 SQIVND (reference sequence). The CDR3 is made up of 15 amino acids. Here the CDR3 reads CASSNRQGDGYGYTF. As DNA, the CDR3 is TGTGCCAGTAGCAATAGACAAGGGGACGGCTATGGCTACACCTTC.

This clone was observed a few times. This chain joins TRBV5-1 and TRBJ1-1, with 7 bases aligning to TRBD1. V lost 4 bases to trimming and J lost 2 bases; unmatched junction nucleotides: 5. The germline CDR1 and CDR2 sequences are SGHRS and YFSETQ. CDR3 length equals 14 residues. Written as DNA, the CDR3 is TGCGCCAGCAGCGTGGGACAGACCAACACTGAAGCTTTCTTT. Its protein product is CASSVGQTNTEAFF.

This clone was observed a single time. The V gene is TRBV15, the J gene TRBJ2-3, with D hard to call. Germline V CDR1 and CDR2: LNHNV, YYDKDF (reference sequence). The CDR3 has 12 amino acids. Trimming cost V 1 base and J 3 bases, with 2 bases left between them. The CDR3 spells CATSRATDTQYF. The DNA of the CDR3 is TGTGCCACCAGCAGAGCTACAGATACGCAGTATTTT.

The rearrangement joins TRBV29-1 to TRBJ2-5, with D possibly being TRBD2 (6 bases). Germline V gives CDR1 SQVTM, CDR2 ANQGSEA. V was shortened by 7 bases and J by 5 bases, with 14 bases between the two germline ends. The length of the CDR3 is 12 residues. CDR3 protein: CSAVRGGETQYF. The CDR3 nucleotides read TGCAGCGCCGTCCGGGGAGGTGAGACCCAGTACTTC.

This rearrangement joins TRBV2 to TRBJ1-5, with TRBD1 matching 8 bases. The V and J ends lost 3 bases and 2 bases, in that order; junction bases with no gene match: 0. This CDR3 has 14 residues. CDR1 and CDR2 from the germline V gene are SNHLY and FYNNEI. CDR3 bases: TGTGCCAGCAGTGAGGACAGGGGCAATCAGCCCCAGCATTTT. This gives the protein CASSEDRGNQPQHF.

The rearrangement uses TRBV9 and TRBJ2-3; D not resolved. The germline V and J ends were trimmed by 4 bases and 4 bases, with 13 bases remaining between them. The germline CDR1 and CDR2 sequences are SGDLS and YYNGEE. This CDR3 is 14 amino acids long. The CDR3 nucleotides are TGTGCCAGCAGCCCCCCTATTTTTGCAGATACGCAGTATTTT. Residues: CASSPPIFADTQYF.

The chain carries TRBV10-1 and TRBJ1-1, with D hard to call. This CDR3 spans 13 amino acids. With 6 bases removed from V and 2 bases from J, the gap between germline ends came to 10 bases. Germline V gene lookup returns CDR1 WNHNN and CDR2 SYGVQD (reference sequence). Here the CDR3 reads CASSPVVNTEAFF. As DNA, the CDR3 is TGCGCCAGCAGCCCCGTGGTAAACACTGAAGCTTTCTTT.

This chain connects TRBV7-6 to TRBJ2-7; D unresolved. Germline V gene sequence: CDR1 SGHVS, CDR2 FNYEAQ. This CDR3 region has 13 residues. With 1 base removed from V and 3 bases from J, the gap between germline ends came to 7 bases. CDR3 residues: CASSLGRVYEQYF. The CDR3 coding sequence is TGTGCCAGCAGCTTAGGTCGAGTCTACGAGCAGTACTTC.

In its sample, this clone was seen once. The chain couples TRBV30 to TRBJ1-2; 8 bases line up with TRBD1. The CDR3 consists of 13 residues. Germline V gene lookup returns CDR1 GTSNPN and CDR2 SVGIG (reference sequence). V trimming: 4 bases; J trimming: 4 bases; junction bases outside the gene matches: 5. Written as DNA, the CDR3 is TGTGCCTGGATGACAGGGGCACCCTATGGCTACACCTTC. Residues: CAWMTGAPYGYTF.

The gene calls are TRBV5-1 and TRBJ2-7; D not resolved. CDR1 and CDR2 (germline): SGHRS, YFSETQ. The CDR3 loop spans 14 amino acids. Trimming stripped 0 bases from V and 2 bases from J, with 9 bases between. In DNA, the CDR3 is TGCGCCAGCAGCTTGGGGCAGCCTCCCTACGAGCAGTACTTC. Translation gives CASSLGQPPYEQYF.

This sequence joins TRBV28 and TRBJ2-3; D is perhaps TRBD1 (6 bases). Germline CDR1 and CDR2: MDHEN and SYDVKM. The V and J ends lost 7 bases and 2 bases respectively, with 16 bases between them. CDR3 length: 15 amino acids. The chain's CDR3 is CASNLQGSLTDTQYF. In DNA form, the CDR3 reads TGTGCCAGCAATCTTCAGGGGTCACTCACAGATACGCAGTATTTT.

This chain links TRBV4-2 with TRBJ1-1, with 9 bases fitting TRBD1. V lost 1 base, J lost 1 base, and 4 bases stayed unmatched. CDR3 length equals 16 residues. Germline V CDR1 and CDR2: LGHNA, YNFKEQ. As DNA, the CDR3 is TGTGCCAGCAGCCAAGGTCCGGGACAGGGGAACACTGAAGCTTTCTTT. Protein product: CASSQGPGQGNTEAFF.

The CDR3 coding sequence is TGTGCCACCAGCAGAGATGGGACAGGGGGGGAAAAACTGTTTTTT. This codes for CATSRDGTGGEKLFF. The chain combines TRBV15 with TRBJ1-4; 11 positions match TRBD1. The CDR3 runs 15 residues. The germline gives CDR1 LNHNV, CDR2 YYDKDF (reference sequence). The trim removed 0 bases at V and 8 bases at J, leaving 2 bases unmatched.

This clone came up many times. The rearrangement links TRBV6-1 to TRBJ2-7; 12 nucleotides line up with TRBD2. With 4 bases clipped from V and 5 bases from J, the junction kept 6 bases outside the gene matches. CDR3 size: 15 residues. The germline V gene encodes CDR1 MNHNS and CDR2 SASEGT. The CDR3 sequence: CASSGLAGEGNEQYF. As DNA, the CDR3 is TGTGCCAGCAGTGGACTAGCGGGAGAAGGGAACGAGCAGTACTTC.

J is TRBJ2-7 and V is TRBV9, with D maybe TRBD2 (5 bases). The V end lost 4 bases, the J end lost 2 bases, and 10 bases lay between the germline ends. Germline-derived CDR1 and CDR2 are SGDLS and YYNGEE. This CDR3 is built from 13 residues. The DNA for the CDR3 is TGTGCCAGCAGCCCAGCCGGGACCTACGAGCAGTACTTC. Its protein product is CASSPAGTYEQYF. Full variable domain (rest looked up from reference TRBV9 and TRBJ2-7): DSGVTQTPKHLITATGQRVTLRCSPRSGDLSVYWYQQSLDQGLQFLIQYYNGEERAKGNILERFSAQQFPDLHSELNLSSLELGDSALYFCASSPAGTYEQYFGPGTRLTVT.

The gene calls are TRBV5-1 and TRBJ1-1; D perhaps matches TRBD1 (6 bases). The CDR3 is 17 residues long. Germline V gives CDR1 SGHRS, CDR2 YFSETQ. The germline V and J ends were trimmed by 0 bases and 4 bases, with 19 bases remaining between them. The chain's CDR3 is CASSLDSPQGRGTEAFF. DNA for the CDR3: TGCGCCAGCAGCTTGGATTCCCCACAGGGCCGAGGCACTGAAGCTTTCTTT.

The chain uses TRBV2 and TRBJ2-3, with 11 bases matching TRBD2. This CDR3 is built from 14 residues. Losses at the gene ends were 10 bases for V and 2 bases for J; bases not matched to a gene: 5. The germline V gene encodes CDR1 SNHLY and CDR2 FYNNEI. CDR3 DNA: TGTGCCAATAGCGGGAGGGCCCCCACAGATACGCAGTATTTT. It specifies CANSGRAPTDTQYF.

The CDR3 reads CASARDGGIYEQYF. CDR3 sequence (DNA): TGCGCCAGCGCCCGGGACGGAGGTATCTACGAGCAGTACTTC. The rearrangement uses TRBV5-1 and TRBJ2-7; TRBD1 or TRBD2 may be the D gene (5 bases each). The germline V gene encodes CDR1 SGHRS and CDR2 YFSETQ. V dropped 7 bases and J dropped 3 bases, with 17 bases sitting between them. This CDR3 contains 14 residues.

The chain links TRBV14 to TRBJ1-1; D is undetermined. V was trimmed by 4 bases and J by 1 base, leaving 10 bases between them. From germline, CDR1 is SGHDN and CDR2 FVKESK. The CDR3 runs 14 residues. The CDR3 region has the DNA TGTGCCAGCAGCCCCCCCCAACGGAACACTGAAGCTTTCTTT. Translated, it gives CASSPPQRNTEAFF.

The chain has TRBV7-9 and TRBJ2-7, with 7 bases identical to TRBD2. CDR3 size: 14 residues. V shed 0 bases, J shed 3 bases, and the junction held 2 bases outside the gene matches. Germline CDR1 reads SEHNR; CDR2 reads FQNEAQ (reference sequence). For the CDR3, the DNA is TGTGCCAGCAGCTTAGCGGGGGGGATCTACGAGCAGTACTTC. Its protein is CASSLAGGIYEQYF.

The gene calls are TRBV11-2 and TRBJ2-1, with D hard to call. Deletions cut 5 bases from V and 0 bases from J, with 11 bases between. There are 15 residues in the CDR3. Germline CDR1 is SGHAT and CDR2 is FQNNGV. The chain's CDR3 is CASSPYHSSYNEQFF. The CDR3 bases are TGTGCCAGCAGCCCCTACCACAGCTCCTACAATGAGCAGTTCTTC. The full variable domain, in which reference TRBV11-2 and TRBJ2-1 provide the parts outside the CDR3, is EAGVAQSPRYKIIEKRQSVAFWCNPISGHATLYWYQQILGQGPKLLIQFQNNGVVDDSQLPKDRFSAERLKGVDSTLKIQPAKLEDSAVYLCASSPYHSSYNEQFFGPGTRLTVL.

V gene TRBV10-2 combines with J gene TRBJ2-7, with D perhaps TRBD2 (6 bases). Germline CDR1 is WSHSY and CDR2 is SAAADI. V lost 0 bases, J lost 0 bases, and 9 bases lay in between. The CDR3 covers 15 residues. The CDR3 region is CASSESGLSSYEQYF. As DNA, the CDR3 is TGCGCCAGCAGTGAGTCGGGACTGAGCTCCTACGAGCAGTACTTC.